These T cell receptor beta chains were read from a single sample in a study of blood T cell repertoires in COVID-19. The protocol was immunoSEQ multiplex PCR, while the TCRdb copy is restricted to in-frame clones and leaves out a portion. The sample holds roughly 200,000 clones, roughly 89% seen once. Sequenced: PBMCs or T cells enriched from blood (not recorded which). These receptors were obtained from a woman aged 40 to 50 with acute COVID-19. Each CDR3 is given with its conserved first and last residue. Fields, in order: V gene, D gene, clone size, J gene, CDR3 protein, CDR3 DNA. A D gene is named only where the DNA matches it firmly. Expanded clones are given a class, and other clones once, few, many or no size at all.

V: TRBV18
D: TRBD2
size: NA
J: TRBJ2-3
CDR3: CASSPMASAGAGTDTQYF
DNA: TGTGCCAGCTCACCTATGGCGTCGGCGGGAGCTGGCACAGATACGCAGTATTTT

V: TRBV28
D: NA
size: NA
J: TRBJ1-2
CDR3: CASSRQLLGGYTF
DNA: TGTGCCAGCAGCCGACAGCTTTTGGGTGGCTACACCTTC

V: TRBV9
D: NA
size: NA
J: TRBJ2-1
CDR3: CASSVGVSSSYNEQFF
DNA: TGTGCCAGCAGCGTCGGGGTGTCGAGCTCCTACAATGAGCAGTTCTTC

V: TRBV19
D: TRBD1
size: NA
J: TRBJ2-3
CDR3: CASVDRGQTDTQYF
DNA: TGTGCCAGCGTGGACAGGGGGCAGACAGATACGCAGTATTTT

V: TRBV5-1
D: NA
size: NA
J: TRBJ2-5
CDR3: CASSRGTVQETQYF
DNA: TGCGCCAGCAGCCGCGGGACTGTTCAAGAGACCCAGTACTTC

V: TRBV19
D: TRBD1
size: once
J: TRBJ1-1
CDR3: CAILATSYGTGVWGTEAFF
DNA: TGTGCCATTCTCGCCACGTCTTACGGGACAGGGGTGTGGGGCACTGAAGCTTTCTTT

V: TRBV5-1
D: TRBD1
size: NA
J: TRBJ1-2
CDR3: CASRRDREASGYTF
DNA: TGCGCCAGCAGAAGGGACAGGGAAGCGAGCGGCTACACCTTC

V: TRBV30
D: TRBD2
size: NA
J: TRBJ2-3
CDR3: CAWSGESGVDTQYF
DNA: TGTGCCTGGAGTGGTGAAAGCGGGGTCGATACGCAGTATTTT

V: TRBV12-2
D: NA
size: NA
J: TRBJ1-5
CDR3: CASRLVPGSQPQHF
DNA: TGTGCAAGTCGCTTAGTCCCTGGCTCTCAGCCCCAGCATTTT

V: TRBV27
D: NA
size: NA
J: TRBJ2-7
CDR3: CASSRLPQGPNEQYF
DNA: TGTGCCAGCAGCCGACTGCCACAGGGTCCCAACGAGCAGTACTTC

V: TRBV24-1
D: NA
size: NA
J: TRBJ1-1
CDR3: CATSDNRPNTEAFF
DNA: TGTGCCACCAGTGATAACAGGCCCAACACTGAAGCTTTCTTT

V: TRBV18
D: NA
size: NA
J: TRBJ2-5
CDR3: CASSPLLLGFAETQYF
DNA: TGTGCCAGCTCACCACTCCTCCTCGGGTTCGCAGAGACCCAGTACTTC

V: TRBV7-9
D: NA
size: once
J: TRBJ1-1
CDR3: CASSQVQGNTEAFF
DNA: TGTGCCAGCAGCCAAGTACAGGGGAACACTGAAGCTTTCTTT